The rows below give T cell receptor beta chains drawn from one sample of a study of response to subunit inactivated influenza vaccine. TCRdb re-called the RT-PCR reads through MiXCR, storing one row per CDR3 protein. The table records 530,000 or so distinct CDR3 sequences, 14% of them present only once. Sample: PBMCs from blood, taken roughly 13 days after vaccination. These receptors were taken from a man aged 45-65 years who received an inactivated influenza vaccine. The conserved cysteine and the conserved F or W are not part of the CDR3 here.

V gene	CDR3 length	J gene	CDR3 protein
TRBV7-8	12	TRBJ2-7	ASSLLTGSGEQY
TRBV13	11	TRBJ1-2	ASSRQKNYGYT
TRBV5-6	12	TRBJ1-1	ASSRGGGKTEAF
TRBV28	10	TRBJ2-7	ASSVRSYEQY
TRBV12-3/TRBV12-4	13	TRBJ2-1	ASRWTSGGSNEQF
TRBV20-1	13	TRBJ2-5	SAKLGLAGRETQY
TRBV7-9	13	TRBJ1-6	ASSSRQGYNSPLH
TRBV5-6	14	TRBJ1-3	ASSDGRRISGNTIY
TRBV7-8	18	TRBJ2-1	ASSGQPGLAGGRAYNEQF
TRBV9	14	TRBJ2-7	ASSVFSGAAPYEQY
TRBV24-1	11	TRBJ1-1	ATSDSFGGEAF
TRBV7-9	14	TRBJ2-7	ASSLEPGGIVNEQY
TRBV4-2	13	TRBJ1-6	ASSHGRGIDSPLH
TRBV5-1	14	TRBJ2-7	ASSLGGWVQRNEQY
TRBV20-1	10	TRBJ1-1	SARGTGYEAF
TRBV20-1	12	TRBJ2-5	SAADRAFGETQY
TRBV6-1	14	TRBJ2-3	ASSEALAGLSDTQY
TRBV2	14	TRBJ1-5	ASSSSDTDSNQPQH
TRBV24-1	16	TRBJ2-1	ATSDLPLRLAGRNEQF
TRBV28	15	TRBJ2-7	ASSSELGDRADYEQY
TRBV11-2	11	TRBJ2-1	ASSFTPFYEQF
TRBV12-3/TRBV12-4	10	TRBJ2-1	ASTVSSGLRI
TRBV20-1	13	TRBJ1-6	SATRQGPRNSPLH
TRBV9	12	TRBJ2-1	ASSGTSSYNEQF
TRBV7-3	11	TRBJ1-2	ASSSGQGYGYT
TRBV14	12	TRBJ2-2	ASSQDRAAGELF
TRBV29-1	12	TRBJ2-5	SAKTSGSVETQY
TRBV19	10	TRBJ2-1	ASSIIGGEQF
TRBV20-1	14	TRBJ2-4	SARDLAGAPRDIQY
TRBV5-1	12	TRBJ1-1	ASSSMDRTTEAF
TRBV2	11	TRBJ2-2	ASGQRISGELF
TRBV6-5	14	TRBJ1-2	ASSYSGTGKHYGYT
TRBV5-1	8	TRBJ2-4	ASSLGQRA
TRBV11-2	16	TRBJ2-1	ASSLDRVWLAGGDEQF
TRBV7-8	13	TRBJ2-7	ASTRVGGSGYEQY
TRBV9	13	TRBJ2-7	ASSAGGFEVFEQY
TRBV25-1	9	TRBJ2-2	APGGAGELF
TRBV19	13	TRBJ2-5	ASSTQAQGAETQY
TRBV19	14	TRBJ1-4	ASSPPGVPVGEKLF
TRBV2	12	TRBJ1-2	ASSIGQGGYGYT